This T cell receptor (beta chain) appears in the sequencing data of a study of cytomegalovirus exposure and HLA in healthy donors. Study conclusions and caveats: In the 130 or so validation repertoires, a later analysis found that first-cohort TCR clusters tended to co-occur. Among the CMV-associated chains, three were confirmed in vitro as specific for CMV antigens. Despite most TCR sequences being rare, some public TCRs occurred in many donors.

Some clones are missing from TCRdb's copy, which holds only in-frame ones; the method was immunoSEQ multiplex PCR. This sample has tens of thousands of clones, with approximately 94% found just once. Of note for this clone: The antigen is not known.

Separate from the roughly 670-subject first cohort, the 120-subject validation cohort was the one that the donors belonged to. The CDR3 sequence is 15 residues long. The junction had 0 bases not matched to a gene; V was cut back by 1 base and J by 1 base. Germline V gives CDR1 SGHTA, CDR2 FQGTGA. Sequencing was performed on PBMCs. The TCR was taken from a man between 18 and 35 years old in good health and CMV-seropositive. The V gene is TRBV7-3, the J gene TRBJ2-1, with TRBD2 matching over 8 bases. The DNA of the CDR3 is TGTGCCAGCAGCTTAAGCGGGGGGTCCTACAATGAGCAGTTCTTC. Encoded protein: CASSLSGGSYNEQFF. Full variable domain (remainder filled in from reference TRBV7-3 and TRBJ2-1): GAGVSQTPSNKVTEKGKYVELRCDPISGHTALYWYRQSLGQGPEFLIYFQGTGAADDSGLPNDRFFAVRPEGSVSTLKIQRTERGDSAVYLCASSLSGGSYNEQFFGPGTRLTVL.